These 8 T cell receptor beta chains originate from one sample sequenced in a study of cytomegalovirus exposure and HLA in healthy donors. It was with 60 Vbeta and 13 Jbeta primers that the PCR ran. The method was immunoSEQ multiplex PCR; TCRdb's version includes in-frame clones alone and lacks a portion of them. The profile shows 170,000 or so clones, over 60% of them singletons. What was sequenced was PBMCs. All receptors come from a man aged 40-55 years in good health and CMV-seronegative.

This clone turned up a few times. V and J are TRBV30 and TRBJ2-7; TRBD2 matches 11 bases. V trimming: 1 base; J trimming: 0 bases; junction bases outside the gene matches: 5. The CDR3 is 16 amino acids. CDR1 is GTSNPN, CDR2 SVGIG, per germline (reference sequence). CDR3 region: CAWSGTSGFSSYEQYF. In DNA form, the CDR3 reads TGTGCCTGGAGTGGGACTAGCGGGTTTAGCTCCTACGAGCAGTACTTC.

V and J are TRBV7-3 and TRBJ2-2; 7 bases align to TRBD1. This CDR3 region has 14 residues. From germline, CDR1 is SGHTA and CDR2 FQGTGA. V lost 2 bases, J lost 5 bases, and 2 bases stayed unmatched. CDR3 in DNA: TGTGCCAGCAGCTTAGACAGGGTAACCGGGGAGCTGTTTTTT. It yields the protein CASSLDRVTGELFF. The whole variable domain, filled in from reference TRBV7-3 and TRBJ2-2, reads GAGVSQTPSNKVTEKGKYVELRCDPISGHTALYWYRQSLGQGPEFLIYFQGTGAADDSGLPNDRFFAVRPEGSVSTLKIQRTERGDSAVYLCASSLDRVTGELFFGEGSRLTVL.

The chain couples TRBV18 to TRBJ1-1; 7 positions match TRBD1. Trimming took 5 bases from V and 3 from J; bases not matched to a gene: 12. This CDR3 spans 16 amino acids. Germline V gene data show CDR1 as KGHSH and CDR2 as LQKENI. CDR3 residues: CASSARVGQGDTEAFF. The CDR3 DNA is TGTGCCAGCTCAGCGCGTGTCGGGCAGGGGGACACTGAAGCTTTCTTT.

The DNA of the CDR3 is TGTGCCAGCTCACCAAGGGGGGGGCACCAAGAGACCCAGTACTTC. Encoded protein: CASSPRGGHQETQYF. The chain couples TRBV18 to TRBJ2-5, with a possible D match to TRBD2 (7 bases). Trimming shortened V by 2 bases and J by 0 bases, and 10 bases separated the two germline ends. There are 15 residues in the CDR3. The germline gives CDR1 KGHSH, CDR2 LQKENI.

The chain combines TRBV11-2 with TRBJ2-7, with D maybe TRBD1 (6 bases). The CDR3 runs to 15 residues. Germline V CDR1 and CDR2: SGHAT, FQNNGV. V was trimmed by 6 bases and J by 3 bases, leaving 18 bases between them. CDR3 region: CASRHTYQGFYEQYF. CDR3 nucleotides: TGTGCCAGCAGGCATACTTACCAGGGGTTCTACGAGCAGTACTTC.

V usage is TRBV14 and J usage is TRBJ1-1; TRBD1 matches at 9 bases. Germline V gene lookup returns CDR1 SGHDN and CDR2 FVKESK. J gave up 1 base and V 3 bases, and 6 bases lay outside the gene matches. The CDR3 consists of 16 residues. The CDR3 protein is CASSQLGQGKNTEAFF. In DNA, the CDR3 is TGTGCCAGCAGCCAGCTGGGACAGGGAAAGAACACTGAAGCTTTCTTT.

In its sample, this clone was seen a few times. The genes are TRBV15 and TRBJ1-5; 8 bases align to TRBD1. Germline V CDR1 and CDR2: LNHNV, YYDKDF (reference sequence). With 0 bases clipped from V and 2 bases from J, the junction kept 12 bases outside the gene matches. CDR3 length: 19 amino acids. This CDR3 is CATSRENRGQGSRNQPQHF. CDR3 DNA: TGTGCCACCAGCAGAGAAAATCGAGGACAGGGTAGTCGCAATCAGCCCCAGCATTTT.

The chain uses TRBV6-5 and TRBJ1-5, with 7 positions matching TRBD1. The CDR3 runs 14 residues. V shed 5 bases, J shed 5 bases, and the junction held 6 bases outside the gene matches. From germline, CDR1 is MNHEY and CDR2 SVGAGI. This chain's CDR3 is CASSTNRGDQPQHF. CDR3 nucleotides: TGTGCCAGCAGTACCAACAGGGGTGATCAGCCCCAGCATTTT.